The source of this T cell receptor (beta chain) is a study of high-grade serous ovarian cancer treatment subgroups (dated by TCRdb to the early 2020s). Background for the entire study: Sequencing yielded a mean of roughly 14,000 reads and 6,000 to 9,000 unique TCR beta rearrangements per sample. TCR beta repertoires were profiled in patients with high-grade serous ovarian cancer who were grouped, under a laparoscopic triage algorithm, by complete gross resection or by neoadjuvant chemotherapy response. Of the approximately 30 patients in the cohort, some 10 had no residual disease after primary surgery (R0), some 10 were excellent NACT responders, and some 10 were poor NACT responders. Each patient contributed one primary tumor and two metastatic tumor samples, giving about 83 samples in total.

A few counts support this clone. There is no known antigen for this receptor. The input lacks base qualities; no much larger clone sits a single base away. Tumor samples were obtained before definitive surgery or chemotherapy. The MD Anderson Biospecimen Extraction Resource handled genomic DNA extraction, while the MD Anderson Cancer Genomics Laboratory carried out the TCR sequencing. The 70 to 90 tumor samples underwent high-throughput TCR profiling with ImmunoSEQ. As for the authors' bioinformatics: The repertoire diversity metrics included richness (unique productive sequences), clonality, evenness and relatedness, and the Bhattacharyya coefficient was used to measure similarity between samples. In a sensitivity analysis, TCRs with fewer than two reads were excluded, and consistent conclusions were obtained. TCRdb re-hosts the immuneACCESS table, in-frame sequences only. Its copies lack some clones; in the studies checked, an unresolved V gene accounts for under half of them, and the cause for the rest is not known. V, J and clone size reflect that table, while D and trimming were determined from the DNA. The table for this sample lists a few thousand clones; 77% of them were counted only once. The top ten clonotypes cover over 15% of the sample.

Study-wide findings and limitations: Repertoire similarity between tumors from the same patient ranged from roughly 0.095 to 0.8, while tumors from different patients showed almost no similarity. Neoantigen level correlated positively with TCR clonal relatedness, and copy number variation and mutation load from whole-genome sequencing showed a positive trend with TCR clonal relatedness. Spatial information was not captured by bulk tumor TCR sequencing, so insight into HGSC tumor complexity and diversity was limited. The TCR repertoire analyses centered on CDR3, and CDR1 and CDR2 were not analyzed.

Sample: tumor tissue. The TCR sequence derives from a human donor with high-grade serous ovarian cancer.

The nucleotide sequence reads TGTGCCAGCAGCTTAGCGCGTGATCAGCCCCAGCATTTT. Its protein reads: CASSLARDQPQHF. In this chain, TRBV7-8 is recombined with TRBJ1-5; no D segment can be confidently identified. CDR1 and CDR2 were assigned from the germline V gene as SGHVS and FQNEAQ. A distance of 5 bases separates the germline ends of V and J, which lose 0 bases and 5 bases respectively. The CDR3 goes from the cysteine to the phenylalanine over 13 residues. Here the CDR3 DNA is all that survives: 39 bases in frame from base 1.